Listed below are T cell receptor beta chains from one sample, sequenced in a study of shared clonotypes between healthy human individuals. Sequencing was performed with immunoSEQ multiplex PCR; in TCRdb, only in-frame clones are kept and a portion is missing. Of about 650,000 clones in the sample, about 95% were seen once. The sequenced sample consisted of naive CD8+ T cells sorted from blood. The source of these receptors is a woman between 25 and 40 years old in good health. Both conserved end residues are part of each CDR3. Fields, in order: J gene, V gene, CDR3 protein.

J: TRBJ1-1
V: TRBV18
CDR3: CASSPTFENTEAFF

J: TRBJ2-3
V: TRBV7-6
CDR3: CASSADNPDTQYF

J: TRBJ2-5
V: TRBV28
CDR3: CASSKEREWETQYF

J: TRBJ2-6
V: TRBV14
CDR3: CASSQGGNQNSGANVLTF

J: TRBJ1-2
V: TRBV30
CDR3: CACHLRGQGGGYGYTF

J: TRBJ2-5
V: TRBV6-1
CDR3: CASSSRPYQETQYF

J: TRBJ2-3
V: TRBV4-2
CDR3: CASSRRLAGVSTDTQYF

J: TRBJ2-7
V: TRBV5-4
CDR3: CASSLGDSAYEQYF

J: TRBJ2-1
V: TRBV13
CDR3: CASSSGFNIEQFF

J: TRBJ2-2
V: TRBV28
CDR3: CASRSGTGARWDTGELFF

J: TRBJ1-2
V: TRBV19
CDR3: CASSIDLEAGYTF